This paragraph covers one TCR beta chain sequence. Its matching antigen is unknown. Germline CDR1 and CDR2: MGHRA and YSYEKL. The V end was cut by 1 base, the J end by 0 bases, with 12 bases between. This CDR3 has 16 residues. The data derive from a study of Graves' ophthalmopathy and Graves' hyperthyroidism. TCR beta CDR3 regions were amplified from RNA transcripts. Second-round multiplex PCR came after a first-round RT-PCR that employed HTBI primers. TCRdb reprocessed the multiplex PCR reads via MiXCR and lists one record per CDR3 protein. The sample holds just over 600,000 distinct CDR3 sequences, roughly 20% seen once. Patients newly diagnosed with hyperthyroidism, under 2 months' duration, were aged 18 to 65, the study reports. Pregnancy or lactation, uncontrolled infections and other autoimmune diseases were grounds for excluding patients. Points from the study as a whole: Thyroid clonotypes that were expanded above 0.001 frequency mostly also appeared in blood.

The rearrangement links TRBV4-1 to TRBJ2-5; the D is unclear. The source is a woman in her late teens or twenties with stable Graves' hyperthyroidism. Some clones in this sample may be carry-over from other donors' samples. The specimen sequenced was peripheral blood. The CDR3 reads CASSQGSGRHQETQYF. For the CDR3, the DNA is TGCGCCAGCAGCCAAGGCTCTGGCAGGCACCAAGAGACCCAGTACTTC.